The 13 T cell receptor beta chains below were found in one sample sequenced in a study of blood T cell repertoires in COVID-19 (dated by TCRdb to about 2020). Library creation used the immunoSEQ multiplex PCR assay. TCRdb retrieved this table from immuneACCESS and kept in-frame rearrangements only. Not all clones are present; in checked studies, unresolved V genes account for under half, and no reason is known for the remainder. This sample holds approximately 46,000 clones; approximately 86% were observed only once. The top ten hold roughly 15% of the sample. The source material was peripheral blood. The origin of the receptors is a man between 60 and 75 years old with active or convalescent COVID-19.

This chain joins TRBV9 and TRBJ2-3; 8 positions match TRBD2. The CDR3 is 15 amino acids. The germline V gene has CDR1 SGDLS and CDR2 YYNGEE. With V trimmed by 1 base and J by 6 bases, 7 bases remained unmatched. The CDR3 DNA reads TGTGCCAGCAGCGTACGGAATAGCGGGGTGGATACGCAGTATTTT. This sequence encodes CASSVRNSGVDTQYF.

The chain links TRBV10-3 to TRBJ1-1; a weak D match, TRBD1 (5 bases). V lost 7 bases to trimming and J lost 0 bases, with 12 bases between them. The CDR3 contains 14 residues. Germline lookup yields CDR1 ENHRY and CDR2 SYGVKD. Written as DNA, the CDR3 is TGTGCCATCAAAGGGGCGGTCATGAACACTGAAGCTTTCTTT. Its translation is CAIKGAVMNTEAFF.

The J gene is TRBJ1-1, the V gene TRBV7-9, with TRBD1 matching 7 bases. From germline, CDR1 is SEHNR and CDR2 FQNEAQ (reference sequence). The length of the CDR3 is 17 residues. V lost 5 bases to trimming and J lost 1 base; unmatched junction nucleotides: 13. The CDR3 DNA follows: TGTGCCAGCAGCCGGGACAGTATAGGGGCCTCGAACACTGAAGCTTTCTTT. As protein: CASSRDSIGASNTEAFF.

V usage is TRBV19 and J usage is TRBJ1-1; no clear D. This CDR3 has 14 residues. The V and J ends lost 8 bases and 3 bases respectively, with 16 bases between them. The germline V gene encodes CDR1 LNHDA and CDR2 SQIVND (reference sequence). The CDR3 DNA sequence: TGTGCCAGTTTGCCCAGGCTTCGTGACACTGAAGCTTTCTTT. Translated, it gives CASLPRLRDTEAFF.

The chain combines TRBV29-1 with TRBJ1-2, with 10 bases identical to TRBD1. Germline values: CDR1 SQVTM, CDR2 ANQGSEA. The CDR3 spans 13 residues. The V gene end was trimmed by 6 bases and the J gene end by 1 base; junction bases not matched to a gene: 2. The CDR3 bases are TGCAGCGTCCGGGACAGGGGTAACTATGGCTACACCTTC. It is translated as CSVRDRGNYGYTF.

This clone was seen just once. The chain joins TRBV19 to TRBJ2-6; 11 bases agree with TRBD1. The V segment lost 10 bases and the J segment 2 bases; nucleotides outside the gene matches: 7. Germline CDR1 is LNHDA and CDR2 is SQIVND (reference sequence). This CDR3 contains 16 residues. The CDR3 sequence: CAISGTGGAGANVLTF. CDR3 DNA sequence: TGTGCCATTTCCGGGACAGGGGGAGCTGGGGCCAACGTCCTGACTTTC.

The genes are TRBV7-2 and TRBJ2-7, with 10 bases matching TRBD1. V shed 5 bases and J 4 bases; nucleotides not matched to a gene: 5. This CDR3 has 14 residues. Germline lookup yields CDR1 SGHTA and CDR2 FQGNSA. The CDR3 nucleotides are TGTGCCAGCAGCCCATGGGACAGGGGTTACGAGCAGTACTTC. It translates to CASSPWDRGYEQYF.

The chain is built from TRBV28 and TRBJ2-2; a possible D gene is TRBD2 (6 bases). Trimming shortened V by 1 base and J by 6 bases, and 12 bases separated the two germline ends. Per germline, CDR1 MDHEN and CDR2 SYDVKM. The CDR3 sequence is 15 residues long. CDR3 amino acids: CASSLSLGSAGELFF. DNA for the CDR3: TGTGCCAGCAGTTTATCCCTCGGGAGTGCCGGGGAGCTGTTTTTT.

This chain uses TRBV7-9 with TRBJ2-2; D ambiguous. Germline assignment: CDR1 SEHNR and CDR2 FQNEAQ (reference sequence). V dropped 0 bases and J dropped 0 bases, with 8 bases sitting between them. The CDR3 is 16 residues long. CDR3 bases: TGTGCCAGCAGCTTAGCGCCAGGTTCGAACACCGGGGAGCTGTTTTTT. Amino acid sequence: CASSLAPGSNTGELFF.

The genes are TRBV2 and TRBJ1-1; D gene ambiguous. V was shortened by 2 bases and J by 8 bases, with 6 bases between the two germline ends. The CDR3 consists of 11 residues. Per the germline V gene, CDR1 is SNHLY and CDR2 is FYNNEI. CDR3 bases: TGTGCCAGCAGTGAATTCAGGGAAGCTTTCTTT. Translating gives CASSEFREAFF. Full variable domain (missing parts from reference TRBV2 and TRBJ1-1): EPEVTQTPSHQVTQMGQEVILRCVPISNHLYFYWYRQILGQKVEFLVSFYNNEISEKSEIFDDQFSVERPDGSNFTLKIRSTKLEDSAMYFCASSEFREAFFGQGTRLTVV.

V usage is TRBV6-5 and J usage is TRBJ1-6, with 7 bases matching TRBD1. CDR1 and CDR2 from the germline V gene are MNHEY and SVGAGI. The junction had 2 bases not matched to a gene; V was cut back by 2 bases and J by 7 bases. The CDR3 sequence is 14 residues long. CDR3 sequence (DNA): TGTGCCAGCAGTTACGAGGGACAGAATTCACCCCTCCACTTT. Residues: CASSYEGQNSPLHF.

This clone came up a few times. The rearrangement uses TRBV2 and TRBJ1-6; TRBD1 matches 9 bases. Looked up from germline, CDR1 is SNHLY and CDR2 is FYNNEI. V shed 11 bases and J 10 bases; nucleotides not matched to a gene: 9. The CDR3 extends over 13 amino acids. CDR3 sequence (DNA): TGTGCCGGACAGGGGTTTCAGGAATCACCCCTCCACTTT. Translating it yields CAGQGFQESPLHF.

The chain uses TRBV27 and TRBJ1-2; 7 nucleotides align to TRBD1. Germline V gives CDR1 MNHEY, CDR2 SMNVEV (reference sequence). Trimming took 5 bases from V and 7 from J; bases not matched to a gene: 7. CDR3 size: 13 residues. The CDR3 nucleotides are TGTGCCAGCAGTGTAGACAGGGACAGTGGCTACACCTTC. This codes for CASSVDRDSGYTF.